The 16 T cell receptor beta chains below come from one sample, sequenced in a study of monozygotic twins with cystic fibrosis. Assay used: immunoSEQ multiplex PCR; TCRdb lists only in-frame clones, some missing. Of tens of thousands of clones in the sample, around 93% were seen once. Sequencing was performed on blood. The receptor source for this set is a girl aged 2 to 9 with cystic fibrosis.

This clone was counted only a few times. V is TRBV19 and J is TRBJ1-1; D unclear. The germline CDR1 and CDR2 sequences are LNHDA and SQIVND (reference sequence). The CDR3 consists of 13 residues. V was shortened by 8 bases and J by 2 bases, with 12 bases between the two germline ends. CDR3 region: CASGIDGNTEAFF. CDR3 DNA sequence: TGTGCCAGTGGGATCGACGGAAACACTGAAGCTTTCTTT.

The rearrangement links TRBV11-3 to TRBJ2-1; 12 nucleotides agree with TRBD2. V dropped 0 bases and J dropped 8; count of bases not matched to a gene: 8. The CDR3 is 17 amino acids. Germline V lookup: CDR1 SGHNT, CDR2 YENEEA. In nucleotides, the CDR3 is TGTGCCAGCAGCTTAGAGGCTAGCGGGGGGGCCGAGGATGAGCAGTTCTTC. Translating it yields CASSLEASGGAEDEQFF.

The CDR3 is CASSLIAGIQETQYF. The CDR3 nucleotides are TGTGCCAGTAGTCTTATAGCGGGGATCCAAGAGACCCAGTACTTC. V gene TRBV19 combines with J gene TRBJ2-5, with 8 bases aligning to TRBD2. V lost 5 bases, J lost 1 base, and 6 bases stayed unmatched. CDR3 length: 15 residues. Germline V gene sequence: CDR1 LNHDA, CDR2 SQIVND (reference sequence).

The DNA for the CDR3 is TGTGCCAGCAGTCCAGCACAGGGGCCGCATACCTACGAGCAGTACTTC. It codes for CASSPAQGPHTYEQYF. The chain recombines TRBV25-1 with TRBJ2-7; 7 bases agree with TRBD1. The V segment lost 5 bases and the J segment 2 bases; nucleotides outside the gene matches: 12. CDR3 size: 16 residues. The germline CDR1 and CDR2 sequences are MGHDK and SYGVNS.

The gene calls are TRBV6-5 and TRBJ1-2; 7 bases agree with TRBD1. The CDR3 covers 15 residues. Germline values: CDR1 MNHEY, CDR2 SVGAGI. V lost 0 bases to trimming and J lost 6 bases; unmatched junction nucleotides: 7. CDR3 in DNA: TGTGCCAGCAGTTACTCGACAGGGATGGAGAATGGCTACACCTTC. It codes for CASSYSTGMENGYTF.

The chain employs TRBV30 and TRBJ2-7; no definite D call. The ends were cut back, 4 bases at V and 2 bases at J, with 15 bases in the middle. CDR1 is GTSNPN and CDR2 is SVGIG in the germline V gene (reference sequence). The CDR3 is 14 amino acids. This chain's CDR3 is CAWKAQALAYEQYF. CDR3 coding DNA: TGTGCCTGGAAGGCCCAGGCCCTAGCCTACGAGCAGTACTTC.

The rearrangement uses TRBV4-3 and TRBJ1-6; no definite D call. The V and J ends lost 0 bases and 9 bases respectively, with 15 bases between them. The CDR3 has 16 amino acids. Germline CDR1 is LGHNA and CDR2 is YSLEER. The CDR3 nucleotides read TGCGCCAGCAGCCAAGATCTAGGTTTTTGGGGTTCACCCCTCCACTTT. Its protein product is CASSQDLGFWGSPLHF.

This clone has only one observation. The V gene is TRBV6-5, the J gene TRBJ2-7; D might be TRBD1 or TRBD2, each matching 6 bases. Between the trimmed V and J ends, which lost 0 bases and 2 bases, there was a span of 14 bases. CDR1 and CDR2 from the germline V gene are MNHEY and SVGAGI. The CDR3 loop spans 16 amino acids. CDR3 loop: CASSYSIGGLTYEQYF. The CDR3 coding sequence is TGTGCCAGCAGTTACTCGATCGGGGGCCTGACCTACGAGCAGTACTTC.

Note on this clone: Other DNA sequences within the sample encode an identical CDR3. This chain links TRBV30 with TRBJ1-4; D remains ambiguous. With 2 bases removed from V and 7 bases from J, the gap between germline ends came to 5 bases. The length of the CDR3 is 11 residues. CDR1 GTSNPN and CDR2 SVGIG come from the germline V gene (reference sequence). CDR3 sequence (DNA): TGTGCCTGGAGTTGGGGTGAAAAACTGTTTTTT. Encoded protein: CAWSWGEKLFF.

The chain recombines TRBV4-1 with TRBJ1-6, with 11 bases aligning to TRBD1. The CDR3 length is 15 residues. Germline V gene lookup returns CDR1 MGHRA and CDR2 YSYEKL. V shed 0 bases, J shed 10 bases, and the junction held 2 bases outside the gene matches. The CDR3 coding sequence is TGCGCCAGCAGCCAAGATAGGGACAGGGGGTCACCCCTCCACTTT. This codes for CASSQDRDRGSPLHF.

The chain uses TRBV5-1 and TRBJ1-1, with D uncertain. Germline CDR1 reads SGHRS; CDR2 reads YFSETQ. CDR3 size: 13 residues. V lost 3 bases, J lost 1 base, and 7 bases lay in between. CDR3 in amino acids: CASSSGQNTEAFF. The CDR3 DNA sequence: TGCGCCAGCAGCTCGGGTCAGAACACTGAAGCTTTCTTT.

This chain connects TRBV4-1 to TRBJ1-5; D may be TRBD1 (5 bases). The CDR3 loop spans 18 amino acids. CDR1 is MGHRA and CDR2 is YSYEKL in the germline V gene. The V and J ends lost 2 bases and 2 bases respectively, with 19 bases between them. CDR3 sequence (DNA): TGCGCCAGCAGCCAAATACCGCGAATTTCGGGGGGCAATCAGCCCCAGCATTTT. Translation gives CASSQIPRISGGNQPQHF.

The gene calls are TRBV10-3 and TRBJ2-7; 11 nucleotides agree with TRBD2. CDR3 length equals 16 residues. With 2 bases clipped from V and 7 bases from J, the junction kept 10 bases outside the gene matches. Germline V gene lookup returns CDR1 ENHRY and CDR2 SYGVKD. CDR3 nucleotide sequence: TGTGCCATCAGTGAGAGACTAGCGGGGACTTTGGGGGAGCAGTACTTC. This sequence encodes CAISERLAGTLGEQYF.

This chain connects TRBV10-2 to TRBJ2-7, with 11 bases matching TRBD1. Germline trimming cut 2 bases from V and 5 bases from J; bases unmatched to any gene: 8. Germline CDR1 WSHSY, CDR2 SAAADI. The CDR3 spans 16 residues. CDR3 coding DNA: TGCGCCAGCAGTGAGGCGGGACAGGGGGAATTAGACGAGCAGTACTTC. Its protein is CASSEAGQGELDEQYF.

The CDR3: CASIGSTDTQYF. CDR3 bases: TGTGCCAGCATAGGTTCCACAGATACGCAGTATTTT. This chain joins TRBV6-1 and TRBJ2-3; no definite D call. This CDR3 spans 12 amino acids. The V end was cut by 7 bases, the J end by 2 bases, with 7 bases between. Germline lookup yields CDR1 MNHNS and CDR2 SASEGT.

V and J are TRBV9 and TRBJ2-3; either TRBD1 or TRBD2 may fit D (6 bases each). The CDR3 extends over 15 amino acids. CDR1 is SGDLS, CDR2 YYNGEE, per germline. The V gene lost 0 bases and the J gene lost 4 bases, with 12 bases spanning the gap. The CDR3 protein is CASSVGGARADTQYF. The CDR3 nucleotides read TGTGCCAGCAGCGTAGGGGGGGCTAGGGCAGATACGCAGTATTTT.